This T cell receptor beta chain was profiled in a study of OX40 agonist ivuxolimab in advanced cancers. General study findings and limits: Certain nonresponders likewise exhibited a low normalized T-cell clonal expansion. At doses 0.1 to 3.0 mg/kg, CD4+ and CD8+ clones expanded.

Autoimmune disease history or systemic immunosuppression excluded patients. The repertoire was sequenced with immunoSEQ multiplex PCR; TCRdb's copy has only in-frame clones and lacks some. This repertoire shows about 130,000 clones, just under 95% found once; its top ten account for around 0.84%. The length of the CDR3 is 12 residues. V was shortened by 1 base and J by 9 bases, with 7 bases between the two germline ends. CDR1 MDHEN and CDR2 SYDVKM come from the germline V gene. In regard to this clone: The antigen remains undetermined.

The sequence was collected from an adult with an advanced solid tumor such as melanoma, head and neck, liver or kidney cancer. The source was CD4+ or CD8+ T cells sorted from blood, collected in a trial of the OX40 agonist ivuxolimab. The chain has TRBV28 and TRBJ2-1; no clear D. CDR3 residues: CASSLLIGEQFF. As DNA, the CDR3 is TGTGCCAGCAGTTTATTAATTGGTGAGCAGTTCTTC. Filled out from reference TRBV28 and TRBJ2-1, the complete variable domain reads DVKVTQSSRYLVKRTGEKVFLECVQDMDHENMFWYRQDPGLGLRLIYFSYDVKMKEKGDIPEGYSVSREKKERFSLILESASTNQTSMYLCASSLLIGEQFFGPGTRLTVL.